These 4 T cell receptor beta chains originate from one sample sequenced in a study of cytomegalovirus exposure and HLA in healthy donors. 60 Vbeta and 13 Jbeta primers were used in PCR. Some clones are missing from TCRdb's copy, which holds only in-frame ones; the method was immunoSEQ multiplex PCR. Seen here are about 200,000 clones, about nine tenths observed once, and the top ten hold roughly 0.98%. The sequenced material came from PBMCs. These receptor sequences come from a boy aged 2-9 years in good health and CMV-seronegative.

The chain combines TRBV6-1 with TRBJ1-2; no clear D gene. V was cut by 5 bases and J by 4 bases, with 8 bases left in between. Germline V gene data show CDR1 as MNHNS and CDR2 as SASEGT. This CDR3 is built from 12 residues. The CDR3 here is CASSPSPYGYTF. In nucleotides, the CDR3 is TGTGCCAGCAGTCCGAGCCCCTATGGCTACACCTTC.

This clone came up once. The chain couples TRBV19 to TRBJ2-5, with D possibly TRBD2 on 6 matching bases. From germline, CDR1 is LNHDA and CDR2 SQIVND (reference sequence). Trimming removed 5 bases at V and 2 bases at J, with 15 bases between. The CDR3 has 15 residues. The CDR3 spells CASSQDSGNQETQYF. The DNA for the CDR3 is TGTGCCAGTAGTCAGGATAGCGGCAATCAAGAGACCCAGTACTTC.

Concerning this clone itself: Sequence at one end of the junction differs from germline and may be a read error. The chain has TRBV7-9 and TRBJ2-2, with 10 positions matching TRBD2. The CDR3 sequence is 16 residues long. In germline, CDR1 is SEHNR, CDR2 FQNEAQ (reference sequence). DNA for the CDR3: TGTTCCAGCAGCCCTAGCGGGGGCTGGAACACCGGGGAGCTGTTTTTT. It yields the protein CSSSPSGGWNTGELFF. Full variable domain (rest looked up from reference TRBV7-9 and TRBJ2-2): DTGVSQNPRHKITKRGQNVTFRCDPISEHNRLYWYRQTLGQGPEFLTYFQNEAQLEKSRLLSDRFSAERPKGSFSTLEIQRTEQGDSAMYLCSSSPSGGWNTGELFFGEGSRLTVL.

The chain is built from TRBV28 and TRBJ1-5; 7 bases agree with TRBD1. The CDR3 has 16 residues. CDR1 is MDHEN, CDR2 SYDVKM, per germline. V lost 5 bases and J lost 0; bases outside the gene matches: 7. The CDR3 DNA is TGTGCCAGCAGTCCGATACAGGGGACTAGCAATCAGCCCCAGCATTTT. It translates to CASSPIQGTSNQPQHF.